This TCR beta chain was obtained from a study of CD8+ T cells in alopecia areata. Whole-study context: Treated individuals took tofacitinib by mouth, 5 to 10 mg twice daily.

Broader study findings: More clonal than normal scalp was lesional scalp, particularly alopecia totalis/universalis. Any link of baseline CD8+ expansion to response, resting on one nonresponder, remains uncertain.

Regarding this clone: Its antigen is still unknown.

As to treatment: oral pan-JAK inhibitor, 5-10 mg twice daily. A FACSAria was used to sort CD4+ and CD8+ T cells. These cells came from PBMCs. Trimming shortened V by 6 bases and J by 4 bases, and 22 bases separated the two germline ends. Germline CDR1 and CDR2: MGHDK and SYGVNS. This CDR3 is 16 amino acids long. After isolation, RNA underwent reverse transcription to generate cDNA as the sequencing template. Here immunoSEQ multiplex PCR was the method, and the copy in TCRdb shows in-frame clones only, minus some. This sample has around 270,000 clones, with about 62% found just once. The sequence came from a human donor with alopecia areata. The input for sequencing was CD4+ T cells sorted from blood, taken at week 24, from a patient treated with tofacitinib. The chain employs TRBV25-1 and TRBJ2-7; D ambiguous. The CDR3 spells CASSPTDFPLGYEQYF. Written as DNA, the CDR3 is TGTGCCAGCAGCCCCACCGACTTCCCTCTGGGGTACGAGCAGTACTTC.